This entry lists 26 T cell receptor beta chains sequenced from one sample in a study of naive and memory T cell subsets. TCR cDNA received a 3' ligated oligonucleotide that carried a UMI. Four PCR rounds used nested alpha and beta constant region primers plus the SP2 primer. Each CDR3 protein is one row after TCRdb ran MiXCR on the 5' RACE reads. The data show roughly 56,000 distinct CDR3 sequences, approximately 7.2% seen once. The source is a male donor in good health.

The rearrangement uses TRBV27 and TRBJ1-2; D gene unclear. Trimming removed 3 bases at V and 4 bases at J, with 12 bases between. Germline-derived CDR1 and CDR2 are MNHEY and SMNVEV (reference sequence). The CDR3 runs to 14 residues. The CDR3: CASSFGLTSYGYTF. As DNA, the CDR3 is TGTGCCAGCAGTTTTGGGCTGACAAGCTATGGCTACACCTTC.

On this clonotype: The junction departs from the called germline gene at one end, perhaps through a read error. The chain joins TRBV27 to TRBJ2-1; 9 nucleotides match TRBD1. The CDR3 runs 17 residues. The germline CDR1 and CDR2 sequences are MNHEY and SMNVEV (reference sequence). CDR3 residues: CASSLPPGTGYYNEQIF. In nucleotides, the CDR3 is TGTGCCAGCAGTCTCCCTCCCGGGACAGGGTACTACAATGAGCAGATCTTC.

The chain combines TRBV6-5 with TRBJ2-1; tentative D call: TRBD1 (6 bases). The CDR3 is made up of 13 amino acids. Trimming left V 5 bases short and J 6 bases short, with 11 bases between. Germline V CDR1 and CDR2: MNHEY, SVGAGI. CDR3 region: CASSNRVVNEQFF. CDR3 in DNA: TGTGCCAGCAGTAACAGGGTAGTCAATGAGCAGTTCTTC.

The chain recombines TRBV7-9 with TRBJ2-1; 11 nucleotides match TRBD2. The V and J ends lost 3 bases and 3 bases, in that order; junction bases with no gene match: 1. The CDR3 is made up of 15 amino acids. The germline CDR1 and CDR2 sequences are SEHNR and FQNEAQ (reference sequence). The CDR3 reads CASSFGTSGYNEQFF. As DNA, the CDR3 is TGTGCCAGCAGCTTCGGGACTAGCGGCTACAATGAGCAGTTCTTC.

This chain connects TRBV19 to TRBJ2-3, with 10 bases lining up with TRBD2. With 6 bases clipped from V and 5 bases from J, the junction kept 11 bases outside the gene matches. This CDR3 contains 16 residues. CDR1 is LNHDA, CDR2 SQIVND, per germline (reference sequence). CDR3 coding DNA: TGTGCCAGTAGCGCTCATGGACTAGCGGTACGAGATACGCAGTATTTT. Its translation: CASSAHGLAVRDTQYF. Variable domain in full (rest from reference TRBV19 and TRBJ2-3): DGGITQSPKYLFRKEGQNVTLSCEQNLNHDAMYWYRQDPGQGLRLIYYSQIVNDFQKGDIAEGYSVSREKKESFPLTVTSAQKNPTAFYLCASSAHGLAVRDTQYFGPGTRLTVL.

The V gene is TRBV11-2, the J gene TRBJ1-4; possibly TRBD1 for D (6 bases). Germline V gene lookup returns CDR1 SGHAT and CDR2 FQNNGV. V was pared by 4 bases and J by 10 bases, with 10 bases between. This CDR3 spans 12 amino acids. The CDR3 region has the DNA TGTGCCAGCAGCTCAGAGGGGGGAAAACTGTTTTTT. It codes for CASSSEGGKLFF.

At least ten counts were recorded for this clonotype. CDR3 in amino acids: CASSPGDRHNTEAFF. CDR3 DNA sequence: TGTGCCAGCAGCCCAGGGGACAGACACAACACTGAAGCTTTCTTT. This chain links TRBV7-9 with TRBJ1-1; TRBD1 matches at 7 bases. V dropped 5 bases and J dropped 2; count of bases not matched to a gene: 8. This CDR3 has 15 residues. Germline assignment: CDR1 SEHNR and CDR2 FQNEAQ (reference sequence).

This clonotype was detected only a few times. V usage is TRBV10-3 and J usage is TRBJ2-2, with D possibly matching TRBD2 (5 bases). The CDR3 is 15 residues long. Germline CDR1 ENHRY, CDR2 SYGVKD. Trimming removed 6 bases from V and 0 bases from J, with 11 bases in between. The CDR3 region has the DNA TGTGCCATCAGGGAGGACCTAACGAACACCGGGGAGCTGTTTTTT. Its translation: CAIREDLTNTGELFF.

This clonotype appeared many times. V is TRBV3-1 and J is TRBJ1-5, with D possibly matching TRBD1 (5 bases). Germline lookup yields CDR1 LGHDT and CDR2 YNNKEL (reference sequence). This CDR3 has 15 amino acids. The V end was cut by 0 bases, the J end by 6 bases, with 12 bases between. CDR3 nucleotides: TGTGCCAGCAGCCAAGATCGGCTTCAGGGTCAGCCCCAGCATTTT. This gives the protein CASSQDRLQGQPQHF.

This clonotype has at least ten counts. The chain uses TRBV29-1 and TRBJ1-5; 8 bases are a match to TRBD1. This CDR3 contains 14 residues. Germline lookup yields CDR1 SQVTM and CDR2 ANQGSEA. Trimming removed 4 bases from V and 1 base from J; junction bases left unmatched: 3. The CDR3 loop reads CSVGTGMSNQPQHF. The CDR3, as DNA: TGCAGCGTTGGGACAGGGATGAGCAATCAGCCCCAGCATTTT. Variable domain in full (rest from reference TRBV29-1 and TRBJ1-5): SAVISQKPSRDICQRGTSLTIQCQVDSQVTMMFWYRQQPGQSLTLIATANQGSEATYESGFVIDKFPISRPNLTFSTLTVSNMSPEDSSIYLCSVGTGMSNQPQHFGDGTRLSIL.

Note on this clonotype: This may be a read error: a much more frequent sequence differs by one nucleotide. V and J are TRBV12-3 or TRBV12-4 and TRBJ2-7; a possible D gene is TRBD2 (6 bases). The CDR3 runs 15 residues. CDR3 protein: CPSSPRRGSSYEQYF. The DNA of the CDR3 is TGTCCCAGCAGTCCTCGGCGGGGCAGCTCCTACGAGCAGTACTTC.

The table lists this clonotype with many counts. The chain recombines TRBV29-1 with TRBJ1-1, with D unresolved. This CDR3 is built from 12 residues. V was trimmed by 2 bases and J by 4 bases, leaving 8 bases between them. CDR1 and CDR2 (germline): SQVTM, ANQGSEA. The CDR3 protein is CSVEKYSTEAFF. The CDR3 DNA reads as TGCAGCGTTGAAAAGTACAGCACTGAAGCTTTCTTT. The full variable domain, its missing parts supplied by reference TRBV29-1 and TRBJ1-1, is SAVISQKPSRDICQRGTSLTIQCQVDSQVTMMFWYRQQPGQSLTLIATANQGSEATYESGFVIDKFPISRPNLTFSTLTVSNMSPEDSSIYLCSVEKYSTEAFFGQGTRLTVV.

This clonotype was counted between two and nine times. This chain uses TRBV5-4 with TRBJ2-5; D unclear. Germline loops: CDR1 SGHNT, CDR2 YYREEE (reference sequence). V lost 4 bases and J lost 2, with 15 bases in between. CDR3 size: 15 residues. CDR3 DNA: TGTGCCAGCAGCAAGAAGAACAGCGATCAAGAGACCCAGTACTTC. Translation gives CASSKKNSDQETQYF. Based on the CDR3 plus reference TRBV5-4 and TRBJ2-5, the full variable domain is ETGVTQSPTHLIKTRGQQVTLRCSSQSGHNTVSWYQQALGQGPQFIFQYYREEENGRGNFPPRFSGLQFPNYSSELNVNALELDDSALYLCASSKKNSDQETQYFGPGTRLLVL.

This clonotype was recorded a few times. This chain links TRBV5-6 with TRBJ2-1; 11 bases map to TRBD2. The CDR3 runs 14 residues. V lost 4 bases to trimming and J lost 6 bases; unmatched junction nucleotides: 3. Germline assignment: CDR1 SGHDT and CDR2 YYEEEE. The CDR3 bases are TGTGCCAGCAGCGGGACTAGCGGAATCAATGAGCAGTTCTTC. This translates into CASSGTSGINEQFF.

This clonotype was seen ten or more times. In DNA, the CDR3 is TGCGCCAGCAGCCAAGATCAGAGGGGGTTCACTGAAGCTTTCTTT. Amino acid sequence: CASSQDQRGFTEAFF. The chain recombines TRBV4-1 with TRBJ1-1, with a possible D match to TRBD1 (6 bases). The CDR3 loop spans 15 amino acids. Per germline, CDR1 MGHRA and CDR2 YSYEKL. Trimming pared 0 bases from V and 4 bases from J, leaving 12 bases between.

The chain combines TRBV5-5 with TRBJ1-1, with a possible D match to TRBD1 (5 bases). Germline V gene lookup returns CDR1 SGHKS and CDR2 YYEKEE (reference sequence). This CDR3 has 17 amino acids. Trimming shortened V by 0 bases and J by 0 bases, and 15 bases separated the two germline ends. The CDR3 is CASSLVATGLMNTEAFF. CDR3 nucleotide sequence: TGTGCCAGCAGCTTGGTTGCCACGGGACTGATGAACACTGAAGCTTTCTTT.

This clonotype was detected many times. This chain uses TRBV29-1 with TRBJ2-3; either TRBD1 or TRBD2 may fit D (5 bases each). This CDR3 contains 14 residues. Deletions cut 3 bases from V and 2 bases from J, with 12 bases between. Germline lookup yields CDR1 SQVTM and CDR2 ANQGSEA. The CDR3 sequence is CSVDGTEATDTQYF. The CDR3 DNA reads TGCAGCGTTGATGGGACCGAGGCCACAGATACGCAGTATTTT.

Many counts were recorded for this clonotype. This chain uses TRBV7-9 with TRBJ1-4; no firm D call. CDR1 is SEHNR and CDR2 is FQNEAQ in the germline V gene (reference sequence). V shed 1 base and J shed 8 bases, with 8 bases lying between them. The CDR3 runs to 13 residues. The CDR3 coding sequence is TGTGCCAGCAGCTTAGGTCTGCAGGAAAAACTGTTTTTT. Protein sequence: CASSLGLQEKLFF.

Remarks on this clonotype: This may be a read error: a much more frequent sequence differs by one nucleotide. CDR3: CASSPGGENTEAFF. For the CDR3, the DNA is TGTGCCAGCAGCCCCGGGGGAGAGAACACTGAAGCTTTCTTT. The chain couples TRBV13 to TRBJ1-1, with D perhaps matching TRBD1 (5 bases). Germline lookup yields CDR1 PRHDT and CDR2 FYEKMQ (reference sequence). The CDR3 runs 14 residues. V was shortened by 5 bases and J by 1 base, with 11 bases between the two germline ends.

This clonotype was seen at least ten times. The chain has TRBV6-5 and TRBJ1-5, with D perhaps matching TRBD1 (5 bases). Germline V gene lookup returns CDR1 MNHEY and CDR2 SVGAGI. The CDR3 has 13 residues. CDR3 amino acids: CAAGTPGNQPQHF. The CDR3 bases are TGTGCGGCCGGGACCCCTGGCAATCAGCCCCAGCATTTT.

The V call is TRBV5-1, the J call TRBJ2-1, with D maybe TRBD2 (5 bases). There are 12 residues in the CDR3. Germline V gene data show CDR1 as SGHRS and CDR2 as YFSETQ. Trimming stripped 4 bases from V and 10 bases from J, with 12 bases between. As DNA, the CDR3 is TGCGCCAGCAGCCTGATCGAGGGAGAGCAGTTCTTC. Its translation: CASSLIEGEQFF.

The chain joins TRBV7-8 to TRBJ2-7, with 8 nucleotides matching TRBD1. The J segment lost 1 base and the V segment lost 5 bases, leaving 4 bases of the junction unmatched. Germline CDR1 and CDR2: SGHVS and FQNEAQ. This CDR3 spans 14 amino acids. This chain's CDR3 is CASSIHRGSYEQYF. The CDR3 DNA follows: TGTGCCAGCAGCATCCACAGGGGGTCCTACGAGCAGTACTTC.

This clonotype has just a few counts. The chain joins TRBV20-1 to TRBJ2-3, with 8 bases identical to TRBD2. The germline gives CDR1 DFQATT, CDR2 SNEGSKA (reference sequence). The length of the CDR3 is 14 residues. The ends lost 2 bases at V and 3 bases at J; junction bases unmatched: 4. The DNA of the CDR3 is TGCAGTGCTAGAACTAGCGGAGCAACAGATACGCAGTATTTT. Translating gives CSARTSGATDTQYF.

At least ten counts were recorded for this clonotype. The chain combines TRBV3-1 with TRBJ2-2; D gene uncertain. CDR1 LGHDT and CDR2 YNNKEL come from the germline V gene (reference sequence). V was clipped by 0 bases and J by 10 bases, with 24 bases between them. The CDR3 has 18 amino acids. DNA for the CDR3: TGTGCCAGCAGCCAAGATAATCCCTACCAAAATTACGGAACGGAGCTGTTTTTT. It encodes CASSQDNPYQNYGTELFF.

This clonotype was counted between two and nine times. This chain connects TRBV12-3 or TRBV12-4 to TRBJ1-4; D remains unclear. This CDR3 contains 12 residues. The ends were cut back, 4 bases at V and 3 bases at J, with 3 bases in the middle. CDR3 in amino acids: CASSSANEKLFF. The CDR3 nucleotides read TGTGCCAGCAGTTCGGCTAATGAAAAACTGTTTTTT.

This clonotype turned up a few times. The chain couples TRBV14 to TRBJ1-1; D gene unclear. The germline V gene encodes CDR1 SGHDN and CDR2 FVKESK. The CDR3 contains 13 residues. Trimming left V 4 bases short and J 3 bases short, with 9 bases between. CDR3 nucleotide sequence: TGTGCCAGCAGCCCCCTCCGGCACACTGAAGCTTTCTTT. Translating it yields CASSPLRHTEAFF.